These T cell receptor beta chains were read from a single sample in a study of T-cell reconstitution after alpha-beta-depleted transplantation in children. TCRdb re-called the PCR reads through MiXCR, storing one row per CDR3 protein. The sample records 670,000 or so distinct CDR3 sequences, roughly 14% being singletons. The sequences come from PBMCs, collected before TCRalphabeta/CD19-depleted stem cell transplant. Every receptor here comes from a girl aged 2 to 10 with congenital amegakaryocytic thrombocytopenia, due to receive a stem cell transplant. The conserved cysteine and the conserved F or W are not part of the CDR3 here.

TRBJ2-3,TRBV3-1,ASSQEVRFTDTQY
TRBJ2-3,TRBV3-1,PSSQEAGEGPTDTQY
TRBJ1-5,TRBV15,ATSRGDREITQPQH
TRBJ2-3,TRBV12-3/TRBV12-4,ASTKGTSGRTDTQY
TRBJ2-1,TRBV5-1,ASSPPRANEGEQF
TRBJ2-1,TRBV19,ASSIGAHGDNEQF
TRBJ2-3,TRBV12-3/TRBV12-4,ASSRAGDTQY
TRBJ2-2,TRBV2,ASTSGPNTGELF
TRBJ2-3,TRBV5-1,ASSLGRPADTQY
TRBJ1-5,TRBV29-1,SVGDSPLVAQH
TRBJ2-1,TRBV6-1,ASSLWDRGDNEQF
TRBJ2-1,TRBV12-3/TRBV12-4,ASSLGIFRPRPF
TRBJ1-1,TRBV11-2,ASSVGRGTRVGAF
TRBJ1-1,TRBV6-1,ASNERATTEAF
TRBJ2-3,TRBV15,ATSRERGEIDTQY
TRBJ2-2,TRBV24-1,ATSGTSDTGELF
TRBJ2-5,TRBV28,ASSLSRMETQY
TRBJ1-5,TRBV16,ASSQFTGGNQPQH
TRBJ2-4,TRBV5-1,ASSPSVGGAKNIQY
TRBJ2-7,TRBV12-3/TRBV12-4,ASCDSGFSYEQY
TRBJ2-5,TRBV28,ASRTTGIETQY
TRBJ1-1,TRBV2,ASSSPWGRNTEAF
TRBJ2-4,TRBV30,AWSEGTVRGIQY
TRBJ2-1,TRBV20-1,SASPPSGTIYNEQF